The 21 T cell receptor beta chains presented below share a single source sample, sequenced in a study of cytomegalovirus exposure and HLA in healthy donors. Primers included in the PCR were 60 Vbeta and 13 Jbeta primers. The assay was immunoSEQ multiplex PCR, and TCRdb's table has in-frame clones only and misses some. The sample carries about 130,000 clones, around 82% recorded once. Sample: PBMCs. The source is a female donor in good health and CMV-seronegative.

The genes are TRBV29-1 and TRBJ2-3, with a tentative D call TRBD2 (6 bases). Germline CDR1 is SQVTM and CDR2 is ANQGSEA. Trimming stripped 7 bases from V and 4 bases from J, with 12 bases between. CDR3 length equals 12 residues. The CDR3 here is CSGRLVADTQYF. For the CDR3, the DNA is TGCAGCGGACGACTAGTCGCAGATACGCAGTATTTT.

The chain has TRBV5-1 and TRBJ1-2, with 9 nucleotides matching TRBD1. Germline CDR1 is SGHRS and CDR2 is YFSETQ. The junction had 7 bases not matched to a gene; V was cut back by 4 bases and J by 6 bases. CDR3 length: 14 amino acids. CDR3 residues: CASSPSGTGNGYTF. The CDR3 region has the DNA TGCGCCAGCAGCCCCTCAGGGACAGGGAATGGCTACACCTTC.

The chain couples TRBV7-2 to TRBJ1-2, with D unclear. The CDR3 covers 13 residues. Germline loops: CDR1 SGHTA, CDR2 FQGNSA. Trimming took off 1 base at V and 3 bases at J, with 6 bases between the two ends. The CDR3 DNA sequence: TGTGCCAGCAGCTTAGGGCTTGACTATGGCTACACCTTC. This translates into CASSLGLDYGYTF.

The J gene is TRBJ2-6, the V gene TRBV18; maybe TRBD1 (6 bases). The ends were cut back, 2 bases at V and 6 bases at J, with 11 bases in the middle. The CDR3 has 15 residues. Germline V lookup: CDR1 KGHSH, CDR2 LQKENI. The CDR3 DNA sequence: TGTGCCAGCTCACCAAGGACAGTAGAGGCCAACGTCCTGACTTTC. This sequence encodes CASSPRTVEANVLTF.

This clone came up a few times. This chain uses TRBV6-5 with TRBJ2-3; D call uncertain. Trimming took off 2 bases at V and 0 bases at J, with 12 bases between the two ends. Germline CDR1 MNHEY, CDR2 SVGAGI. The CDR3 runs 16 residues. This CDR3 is CASSYGRTTSTDTQYF. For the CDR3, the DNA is TGTGCCAGCAGTTACGGCCGAACTACTAGCACAGATACGCAGTATTTT.

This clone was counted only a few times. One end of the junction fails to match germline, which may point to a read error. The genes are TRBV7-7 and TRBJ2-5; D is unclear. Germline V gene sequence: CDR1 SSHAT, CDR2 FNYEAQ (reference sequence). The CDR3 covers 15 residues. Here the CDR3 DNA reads TGTGCTAGCAGCCATGACCCGGCTCGCGGAGAGACCCAGTACTTC. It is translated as CASSHDPARGETQYF.

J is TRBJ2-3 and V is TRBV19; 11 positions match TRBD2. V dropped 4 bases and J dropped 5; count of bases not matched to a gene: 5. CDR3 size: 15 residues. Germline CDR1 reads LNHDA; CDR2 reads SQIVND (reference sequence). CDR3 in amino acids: CASSRLAGGKDTQYF. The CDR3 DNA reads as TGTGCCAGTAGTAGGTTAGCGGGGGGGAAAGATACGCAGTATTTT.

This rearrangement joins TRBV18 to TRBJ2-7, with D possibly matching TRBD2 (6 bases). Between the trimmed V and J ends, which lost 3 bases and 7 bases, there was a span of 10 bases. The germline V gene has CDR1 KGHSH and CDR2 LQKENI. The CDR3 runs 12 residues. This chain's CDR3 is CASSPGGEEQYF. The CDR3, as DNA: TGTGCCAGCTCACCGGGAGGAGAAGAGCAGTACTTC. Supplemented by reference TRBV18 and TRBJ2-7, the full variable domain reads NAGVMQNPRHLVRRRGQEARLRCSPMKGHSHVYWYRQLPEEGLKFMVYLQKENIIDESGMPKERFSAEFPKEGPSILRIQQVVRGDSAAYFCASSPGGEEQYFGPGTRLTVT.

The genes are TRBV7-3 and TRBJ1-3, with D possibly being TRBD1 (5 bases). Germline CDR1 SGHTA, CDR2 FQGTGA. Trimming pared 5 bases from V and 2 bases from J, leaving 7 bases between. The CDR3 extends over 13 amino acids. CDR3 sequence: CASSPGPGNTIYF. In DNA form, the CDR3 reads TGTGCCAGCAGCCCAGGGCCTGGAAACACCATATATTTT.

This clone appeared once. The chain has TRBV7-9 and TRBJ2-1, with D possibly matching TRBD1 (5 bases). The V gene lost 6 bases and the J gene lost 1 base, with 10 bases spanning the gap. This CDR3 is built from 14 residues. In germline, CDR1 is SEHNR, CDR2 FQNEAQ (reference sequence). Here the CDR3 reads CASRPQGSYNEQFF. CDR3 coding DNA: TGTGCCAGCAGACCGCAGGGTTCCTACAATGAGCAGTTCTTC.

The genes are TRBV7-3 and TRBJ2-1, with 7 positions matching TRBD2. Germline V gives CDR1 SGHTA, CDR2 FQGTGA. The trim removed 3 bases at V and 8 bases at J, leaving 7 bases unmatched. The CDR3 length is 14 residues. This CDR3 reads CASSLGSGGDEQFF. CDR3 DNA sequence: TGTGCCAGCAGCTTGGGTAGTGGGGGGGATGAGCAGTTCTTC.

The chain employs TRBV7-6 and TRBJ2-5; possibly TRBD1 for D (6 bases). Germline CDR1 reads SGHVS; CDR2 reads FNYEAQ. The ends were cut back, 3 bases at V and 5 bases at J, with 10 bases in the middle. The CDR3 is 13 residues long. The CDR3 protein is CASSFRRGETQYF. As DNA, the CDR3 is TGTGCCAGCAGCTTTCGCAGGGGTGAGACCCAGTACTTC. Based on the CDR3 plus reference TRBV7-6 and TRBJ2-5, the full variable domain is GAGVSQSPRYKVTKRGQDVALRCDPISGHVSLYWYRQALGQGPEFLTYFNYEAQQDKSGLPNDRFSAERPEGSISTLTIQRTEQRDSAMYRCASSFRRGETQYFGPGTRLLVL.

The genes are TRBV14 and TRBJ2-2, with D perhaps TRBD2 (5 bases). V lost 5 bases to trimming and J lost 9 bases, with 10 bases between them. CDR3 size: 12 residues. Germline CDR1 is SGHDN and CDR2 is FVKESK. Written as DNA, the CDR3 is TGTGCCAGCAGCATATCGGGAAGGGAGCTGTTTTTT. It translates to CASSISGRELFF.

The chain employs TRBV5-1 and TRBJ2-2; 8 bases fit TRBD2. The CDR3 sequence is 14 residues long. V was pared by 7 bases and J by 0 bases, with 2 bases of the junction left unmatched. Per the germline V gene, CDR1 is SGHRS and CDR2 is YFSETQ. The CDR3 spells CASAGLANTGELFF. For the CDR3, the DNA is TGCGCCAGCGCGGGACTAGCGAACACCGGGGAGCTGTTTTTT.

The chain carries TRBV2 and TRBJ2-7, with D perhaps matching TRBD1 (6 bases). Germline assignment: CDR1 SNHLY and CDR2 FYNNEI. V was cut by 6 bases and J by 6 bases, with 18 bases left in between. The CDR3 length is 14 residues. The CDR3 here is CASSYRVRDAEQYF. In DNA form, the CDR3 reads TGTGCCAGCAGCTACAGGGTCAGGGATGCCGAGCAGTACTTC.

This CDR3 is CATRSGTGDGNTEAFF. The CDR3 bases are TGTGCCACCCGGTCCGGGACAGGGGACGGGAACACTGAAGCTTTCTTT. The chain is built from TRBV15 and TRBJ1-1, with 10 bases identical to TRBD1. V was clipped by 8 bases and J by 1 base; unmatched bases: 10. Looked up from germline, CDR1 is LNHNV and CDR2 is YYDKDF (reference sequence). The CDR3 has 16 residues. Using reference TRBV15 and TRBJ1-1 for the parts outside the CDR3, the full variable domain is DAMVIQNPRYQVTQFGKPVTLSCSQTLNHNVMYWYQQKSSQAPKLLFHYYDKDFNNEADTPDNFQSRRPNTSFCFLDIRSPGLGDTAMYLCATRSGTGDGNTEAFFGQGTRLTVV.

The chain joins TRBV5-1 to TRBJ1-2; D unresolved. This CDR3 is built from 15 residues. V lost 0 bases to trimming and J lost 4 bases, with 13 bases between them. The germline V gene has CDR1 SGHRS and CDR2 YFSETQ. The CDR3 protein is CASSLGQSIFYGYTF. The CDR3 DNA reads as TGCGCCAGCAGCTTGGGACAAAGCATTTTCTATGGCTACACCTTC.

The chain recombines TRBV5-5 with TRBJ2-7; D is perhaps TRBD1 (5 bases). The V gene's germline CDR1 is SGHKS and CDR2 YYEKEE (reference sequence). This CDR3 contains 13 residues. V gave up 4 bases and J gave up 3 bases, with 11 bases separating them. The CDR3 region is CASSQPGFYEQYF. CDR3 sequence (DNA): TGTGCCAGCAGCCAACCAGGGTTCTACGAGCAGTACTTC.

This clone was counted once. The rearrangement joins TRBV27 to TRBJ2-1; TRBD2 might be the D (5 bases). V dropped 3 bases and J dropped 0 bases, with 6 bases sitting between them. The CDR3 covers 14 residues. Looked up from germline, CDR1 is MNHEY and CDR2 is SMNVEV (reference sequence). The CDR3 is CASSFGGSYNEQFF. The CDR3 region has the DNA TGTGCCAGCAGTTTCGGAGGCTCCTACAATGAGCAGTTCTTC.

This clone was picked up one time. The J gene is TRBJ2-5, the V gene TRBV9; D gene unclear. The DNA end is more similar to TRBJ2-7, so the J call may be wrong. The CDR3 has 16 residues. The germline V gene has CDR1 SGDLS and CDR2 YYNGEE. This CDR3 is CASSPRGSRAIHEQYF. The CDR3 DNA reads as TGTGCCAGCAGCCCTCGTGGTAGTAGAGCTATCCACGAGCAGTACTTC.

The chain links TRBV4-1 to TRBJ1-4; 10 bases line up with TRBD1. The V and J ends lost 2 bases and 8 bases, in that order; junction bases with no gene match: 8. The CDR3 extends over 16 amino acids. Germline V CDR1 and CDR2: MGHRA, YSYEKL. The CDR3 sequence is CASSQLTGTGVEKLFF. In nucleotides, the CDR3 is TGCGCCAGCAGCCAACTAACCGGGACAGGGGTGGAAAAACTGTTTTTT.